These 11 T cell receptor beta chains were sequenced from one sample in a study of T-cell memory formation after mild COVID-19. TCRdb passed the 5' RACE reads through MiXCR, listing each CDR3 protein once. The table shows roughly 110,000 distinct CDR3 sequences, with over 20% occurring only once. Sequencing was done on a sample of PBMCs or a T cell subset sorted from them (not recorded which). The receptor set was obtained from a man between 18 and 29 years old who had mild COVID-19 (a few samples of this study predate the infection). Cell type and time point are not known.

This rearrangement joins TRBV12-3 or TRBV12-4 to TRBJ1-1, with no clear D. V lost 0 bases, J lost 6 bases, and 11 bases lay in between. The CDR3 is made up of 14 amino acids. CDR3 amino acids: CASSLASTGAEAFF. CDR3 bases: TGTGCCAGCAGTTTAGCGTCAACTGGTGCTGAAGCTTTCTTT.

This clonotype was detected only a few times. The chain joins TRBV6-2 or TRBV6-3 to TRBJ1-1, with D unclear. Germline CDR1 is MNHEY and CDR2 is SVGEGT. V dropped 6 bases and J dropped 3 bases, with 14 bases sitting between them. The CDR3 is made up of 14 amino acids. The CDR3 DNA reads as TGTGCCAGCAGACTGGGAGGCACGTACACTGAAGCTTTCTTT. Its translation is CASRLGGTYTEAFF.

V is TRBV27 and J is TRBJ1-6, with D possibly being TRBD1 (5 bases). The germline gives CDR1 MNHEY, CDR2 SMNVEV (reference sequence). The ends were cut back, 8 bases at V and 6 bases at J, with 17 bases in the middle. This CDR3 has 15 residues. This CDR3 reads CASARGVTANSPLHF. The CDR3 DNA reads as TGTGCCAGCGCACGAGGGGTCACAGCTAATTCACCCCTCCACTTT.

The genes are TRBV10-3 and TRBJ1-1, with D maybe TRBD1 (6 bases). The germline V and J ends were trimmed by 8 bases and 4 bases, with 14 bases remaining between them. CDR3 size: 13 residues. Germline V gives CDR1 ENHRY, CDR2 SYGVKD. DNA for the CDR3: TGTGCCATCCAAGGCCCGACAGGCACTGAAGCTTTCTTT. Translated, it gives CAIQGPTGTEAFF.

This clonotype appeared a few times. The chain links TRBV10-3 to TRBJ2-7; D might be TRBD1 (5 bases). Germline V CDR1 and CDR2: ENHRY, SYGVKD. The V and J ends lost 6 bases and 2 bases respectively, with 11 bases between them. The CDR3 spans 13 residues. DNA of the CDR3: TGTGCCATCAGAGACAGAATTACCTACGAGCAGTACTTC. This encodes CAIRDRITYEQYF.

The chain recombines TRBV7-9 with TRBJ2-7; 10 nucleotides agree with TRBD1. Trimming took 5 bases from V and 4 from J; bases not matched to a gene: 8. Germline V lookup: CDR1 SEHNR, CDR2 FQNEAQ (reference sequence). The CDR3 is 15 amino acids. Here the CDR3 reads CASSPTTGGKYEQYV. The CDR3 coding sequence is TGTGCCAGCAGCCCGACGACAGGGGGCAAGTACGAGCAGTACGTC.

This clonotype was detected a few times. The chain couples TRBV27 to TRBJ2-2; 7 bases are a match to TRBD1. The trim removed 5 bases at V and 0 bases at J, leaving 6 bases unmatched. CDR1 is MNHEY, CDR2 SMNVEV, per germline (reference sequence). The CDR3 length is 16 residues. CDR3 sequence (DNA): TGTGCCAGCAGTGGGATACAGGGGCCGAACACCGGGGAGCTGTTTTTT. This codes for CASSGIQGPNTGELFF.

The sample holds a few counts of this clonotype. V gene TRBV5-1 combines with J gene TRBJ1-2; no clear D gene. Per germline, CDR1 SGHRS and CDR2 YFSETQ. V dropped 10 bases and J dropped 0 bases, with 16 bases sitting between them. The CDR3 contains 14 residues. The CDR3 DNA follows: TGCGCCTCCCACCCTGACAACTCTAACTATGGCTACACCTTC. Encoded protein: CASHPDNSNYGYTF.

The V call is TRBV3-1, the J call TRBJ1-1, with 8 bases lining up with TRBD1. Germline loops: CDR1 LGHDT, CDR2 YNNKEL (reference sequence). Trimming removed 5 bases from V and 5 bases from J; junction bases left unmatched: 10. This CDR3 contains 15 residues. As DNA, the CDR3 is TGTGCCAGCAGCTATCCCTCAGGGGGCCAAACTGAAGCTTTCTTT. This encodes CASSYPSGGQTEAFF. Based on the CDR3 plus reference TRBV3-1 and TRBJ1-1, the full variable domain is DTAVSQTPKYLVTQMGNDKSIKCEQNLGHDTMYWYKQDSKKFLKIMFSYNNKELIINETVPNRFSPKSPDKAHLNLHINSLELGDSAVYFCASSYPSGGQTEAFFGQGTRLTVV.

The gene calls are TRBV4-3 and TRBJ2-1; possibly TRBD2 for D (6 bases). The germline gives CDR1 LGHNA, CDR2 YSLEER. The CDR3 totals 14 residues. Trimming cost V 4 bases and J 6 bases, with 13 bases left between them. CDR3 bases: TGCGCCAGCAGCCCCAGCGGGCCCCTCAATGAGCAGTTCTTC. Residues: CASSPSGPLNEQFF.

The sample holds a few counts of this clonotype. The CDR3 spells CASSFSGGEAFF. In DNA form, the CDR3 reads TGTGCCAGCAGCTTTTCAGGGGGCGAAGCTTTCTTT. The chain is built from TRBV7-2 and TRBJ1-1; 8 bases are a match to TRBD1. With 3 bases clipped from V and 8 bases from J, the junction kept 2 bases outside the gene matches. Per the germline V gene, CDR1 is SGHTA and CDR2 is FQGNSA. The CDR3 length is 12 residues.